The 24 T cell receptor beta chains below come from one sample, sequenced in a study of blood T cell repertoires in COVID-19. Sequenced by immunoSEQ multiplex PCR; TCRdb stores in-frame clones only, minus some. The sample holds just under 350,000 clones, about 83% seen once. The sample consisted of peripheral blood. The receptors were sampled from a man aged 25 to 45 with active or convalescent COVID-19.

CDR3 nucleotide sequence: TGCGCCACACAGGGGCTCACTACCGGGGAGCTGTTTTTT. Translated: CATQGLTTGELFF. The chain uses TRBV5-1 and TRBJ2-2; TRBD1 agrees at 7 bases. CDR1 and CDR2 (germline): SGHRS, YFSETQ. The trim removed 9 bases at V and 5 bases at J, leaving 7 bases unmatched. The CDR3 totals 13 residues.

J is TRBJ2-1 and V is TRBV6-5; D not certain. The CDR3 contains 16 residues. V lost 2 bases and J lost 5, with 16 bases in between. Germline values: CDR1 MNHEY, CDR2 SVGAGI. CDR3 loop: CASSYTMARLHNEQFF. As DNA, the CDR3 is TGTGCCAGCAGTTACACAATGGCTAGATTGCACAATGAGCAGTTCTTC.

This clone was detected only a few times. This chain connects TRBV11-3 to TRBJ1-2; 8 bases match TRBD1. Germline V gene lookup returns CDR1 SGHNT and CDR2 YENEEA. This CDR3 has 14 residues. V shed 2 bases and J 7 bases; nucleotides not matched to a gene: 6. This chain's CDR3 is CASSLTQGASGYTF. The CDR3 DNA reads TGTGCCAGCAGCTTAACCCAGGGGGCGAGTGGCTACACCTTC.

This chain uses TRBV18 with TRBJ1-1; 10 bases line up with TRBD1. The CDR3 is made up of 17 amino acids. Trimming took 3 bases from V and 1 from J; bases not matched to a gene: 8. Germline V CDR1 and CDR2: KGHSH, LQKENI. CDR3 sequence: CASSPLPGQGTNTEAFF. CDR3 sequence (DNA): TGTGCCAGCTCACCCCTACCGGGACAGGGGACGAACACTGAAGCTTTCTTT.

The V and J genes are TRBV24-1 and TRBJ2-3; D is uncertain. The V gene lost 6 bases and the J gene lost 2 bases, with 14 bases spanning the gap. CDR1 and CDR2 (germline): KGHDR, SFDVKD. CDR3 length: 15 amino acids. CDR3 coding DNA: TGTGCCACCAGTCCGTGGTGGGCGCCCACAGATACGCAGTATTTT. Amino acids: CATSPWWAPTDTQYF.

The V and J genes are TRBV7-2 and TRBJ1-2, with D possibly being TRBD1 (5 bases). In germline, CDR1 is SGHTA, CDR2 FQGNSA. V was trimmed by 2 bases and J by 4 bases, leaving 11 bases between them. The CDR3 consists of 14 residues. In DNA form, the CDR3 reads TGTGCCAGCAGCTTATTGGGGGGTTCCTATGGCTACACCTTC. This codes for CASSLLGGSYGYTF.

This chain uses TRBV3-1 (or the pseudogene TRBV3-2) with TRBJ1-5; TRBD1 is a possible D gene (6 bases). Trimming stripped 5 bases from V and 1 base from J, with 12 bases between. CDR1 is LGHDT, CDR2 YNNKEL, per germline (reference sequence). The CDR3 spans 15 residues. This CDR3 is CASSNTGGSNQPQHF. In nucleotides, the CDR3 is TGTGCCAGCAGCAACACGGGGGGCAGCAATCAGCCCCAGCATTTT.

This sequence joins TRBV29-1 and TRBJ1-1; D ambiguous. Deletions cut 4 bases from V and 5 bases from J, with 14 bases between. This CDR3 contains 13 residues. Germline V lookup: CDR1 SQVTM, CDR2 ANQGSEA. CDR3 sequence (DNA): TGCAGCGTTGTATTGGGCCTTGGGACTGAAGCTTTCTTT. Translated, it gives CSVVLGLGTEAFF.

The CDR3 loop is CASSFLGQAPAEAFF. In nucleotides, the CDR3 is TGTGCCAGCAGTTTCCTAGGACAGGCCCCGGCTGAAGCTTTCTTT. The V call is TRBV27, the J call TRBJ1-1; 7 nucleotides line up with TRBD1. In germline, CDR1 is MNHEY, CDR2 SMNVEV (reference sequence). The CDR3 totals 15 residues. Losses at the gene ends were 3 bases for V and 6 bases for J; bases not matched to a gene: 10.

The chain has TRBV7-9 and TRBJ1-2; D may be TRBD1 (6 bases). The CDR3 runs 16 residues. Germline CDR1 is SEHNR and CDR2 is FQNEAQ (reference sequence). Trimming pared 0 bases from V and 3 bases from J, leaving 14 bases between. CDR3 bases: TGTGCCAGCAGCTTAGCGGACCAACAGGGTTACTATGGCTACACCTTC. This translates into CASSLADQQGYYGYTF. The full variable domain, its missing parts supplied by reference TRBV7-9 and TRBJ1-2, is DTGVSQNPRHKITKRGQNVTFRCDPISEHNRLYWYRQTLGQGPEFLTYFQNEAQLEKSRLLSDRFSAERPKGSFSTLEIQRTEQGDSAMYLCASSLADQQGYYGYTFGSGTRLTVV.

The chain is built from TRBV7-8 and TRBJ2-1, with 12 nucleotides matching TRBD1. CDR1 and CDR2 from the germline V gene are SGHVS and FQNEAQ. The length of the CDR3 is 17 residues. V was pared by 5 bases and J by 4 bases, with 9 bases of the junction left unmatched. The CDR3 coding sequence is TGTGCCAGCAGCCTGGGGACAGGGGGCTATCTTTACAATGAGCAGTTCTTC. Protein: CASSLGTGGYLYNEQFF.

This clone has a single count. The chain is built from TRBV7-2 and TRBJ1-2; D is perhaps TRBD1 (5 bases). V gave up 6 bases and J gave up 4 bases, with 12 bases separating them. There are 13 residues in the CDR3. Germline values: CDR1 SGHTA, CDR2 FQGNSA. This CDR3 reads CASRATGAYGYTF. DNA for the CDR3: TGTGCCAGCAGGGCCACAGGCGCCTATGGCTACACCTTC.

J is TRBJ2-1 and V is TRBV11-2; 7 nucleotides align to TRBD1. The CDR3 covers 17 residues. Germline CDR1 SGHAT, CDR2 FQNNGV. Trimming removed 2 bases from V and 5 bases from J; junction bases left unmatched: 12. The CDR3 reads CASSLSPRQGFNNEQFF. The CDR3 region has the DNA TGTGCCAGCAGCTTAAGCCCTAGACAGGGCTTTAACAATGAGCAGTTCTTC.

This sequence joins TRBV9 and TRBJ1-1; D is perhaps TRBD1 (5 bases). The CDR3 runs 18 residues. V shed 0 bases and J shed 1 base, with 19 bases lying between them. The germline gives CDR1 SGDLS, CDR2 YYNGEE. The CDR3 bases are TGTGCCAGCAGCGTAGATGACCCTGGGGCCCTGAGGAACACTGAAGCTTTCTTT. Its translation: CASSVDDPGALRNTEAFF. Variable domain in full (rest from reference TRBV9 and TRBJ1-1): DSGVTQTPKHLITATGQRVTLRCSPRSGDLSVYWYQQSLDQGLQFLIQYYNGEERAKGNILERFSAQQFPDLHSELNLSSLELGDSALYFCASSVDDPGALRNTEAFFGQGTRLTVV.

This clone was recorded a few times. V is TRBV28 and J is TRBJ1-2; D ambiguous. Germline CDR1 is MDHEN and CDR2 is SYDVKM. The CDR3 totals 14 residues. V lost 4 bases and J lost 0, with 9 bases in between. CDR3 nucleotide sequence: TGTGCCAGCAGTTCAGTAGCAGCTAACTATGGCTACACCTTC. Amino acids: CASSSVAANYGYTF.

The chain has TRBV24-1 and TRBJ2-7, with 7 nucleotides matching TRBD1. CDR1 and CDR2 from the germline V gene are KGHDR and SFDVKD. This CDR3 contains 13 residues. V lost 4 bases, J lost 9 bases, and 8 bases stayed unmatched. The CDR3 sequence: CATSDPTTGWQYF. In nucleotides, the CDR3 is TGTGCCACCAGTGACCCAACGACAGGGTGGCAGTACTTC.

This chain links TRBV10-2 with TRBJ2-3; 10 nucleotides match TRBD2. V trimming: 2 bases; J trimming: 4 bases; junction bases outside the gene matches: 15. The germline CDR1 and CDR2 sequences are WSHSY and SAAADI. The CDR3 length is 19 residues. In DNA form, the CDR3 reads TGCGCCAGCAGTGAGATGGTAGCGGGAGGCCTTCCCGGGGCAGATACGCAGTATTTT. This encodes CASSEMVAGGLPGADTQYF.

This clone was detected only a few times. This chain joins TRBV19 and TRBJ1-2; D gene ambiguous. The CDR3 sequence is 15 residues long. CDR1 LNHDA and CDR2 SQIVND come from the germline V gene (reference sequence). V lost 8 bases and J 0 bases, leaving 16 bases between the germline ends. CDR3 sequence: CASGEDREANYGYTF. In DNA, the CDR3 is TGTGCCAGTGGTGAAGACCGGGAAGCTAACTATGGCTACACCTTC.

The V and J genes are TRBV19 and TRBJ2-1; TRBD2 aligns across 10 bases. The germline V gene encodes CDR1 LNHDA and CDR2 SQIVND (reference sequence). Trimming removed 8 bases from V and 4 bases from J; junction bases left unmatched: 5. The CDR3 loop spans 14 amino acids. The CDR3 DNA sequence: TGTGCCAGTGCCCTAGCGGGAGATTACAATGAGCAGTTCTTC. Encoded protein: CASALAGDYNEQFF.

The chain has TRBV6-5 and TRBJ1-2, with D uncertain. V was pared by 10 bases and J by 0 bases, with 12 bases between. CDR1 and CDR2 (germline): MNHEY, SVGAGI. The CDR3 consists of 13 residues. The CDR3 nucleotides are TGTGCCACCAGGCGGTCCTCTAACTATGGCTACACCTTC. It translates to CATRRSSNYGYTF.

This clone was seen only a few times. This rearrangement joins TRBV20-1 to TRBJ2-1; TRBD2 might be the D (5 bases). The CDR3 consists of 13 residues. V gave up 3 bases and J gave up 7 bases, with 13 bases separating them. In germline, CDR1 is DFQATT, CDR2 SNEGSKA (reference sequence). The CDR3 region is CSASLGVGNEQFF. CDR3 in DNA: TGCAGTGCTAGTCTCGGGGTCGGGAATGAGCAGTTCTTC.

In the case of this clone: Other DNA sequences in this sample translate to the same CDR3. The chain couples TRBV19 to TRBJ2-1; tentative D call: TRBD1 (6 bases). The V and J ends lost 5 bases and 5 bases respectively, with 10 bases between them. The CDR3 consists of 13 residues. CDR1 and CDR2 (germline): LNHDA, SQIVND (reference sequence). The CDR3 DNA is TGTGCCAGTAGTCTTGGACAGAACAATGAGCAGTTCTTC. Encoded protein: CASSLGQNNEQFF.

CDR3 sequence: CAWSVQSGSGYTF. The CDR3 DNA reads TGTGCCTGGAGTGTTCAATCGGGGTCAGGCTACACCTTC. The chain has TRBV30 and TRBJ1-2; no definite D call. This CDR3 is built from 13 residues. Germline V gene sequence: CDR1 GTSNPN, CDR2 SVGIG (reference sequence). V was cut by 0 bases and J by 8 bases, with 13 bases left in between.

V gene TRBV27 combines with J gene TRBJ2-1; 14 bases align to TRBD2. In germline, CDR1 is MNHEY, CDR2 SMNVEV (reference sequence). The length of the CDR3 is 15 residues. Trimming took 7 bases from V and 7 from J; bases not matched to a gene: 6. CDR3 sequence (DNA): TGTGCCAGCACGTGGACTAGCGGGAGGAGAAATGAGCAGTTCTTC. Protein: CASTWTSGRRNEQFF.